What follows are 13 T cell receptor beta chains derived from one specimen sequenced in a study of cytomegalovirus exposure and HLA in healthy donors. The study ran its PCR with 60 Vbeta and 13 Jbeta primers. The protocol was immunoSEQ multiplex PCR, while the TCRdb copy is restricted to in-frame clones and leaves out a portion. The table includes around 170,000 clones, around 78% detected once. The material sequenced was PBMCs. These TCRs come from a man aged 40-49 years in good health and CMV-seronegative.

The CDR3 sequence is CASSLVSYGYTF. The CDR3 DNA sequence: TGTGCCAGCAGTCTTGTTAGCTATGGCTACACCTTC. This chain uses TRBV6-5 with TRBJ1-2; D gene unclear. This CDR3 spans 12 amino acids. Germline CDR1 and CDR2: MNHEY and SVGAGI. Trimming stripped 5 bases from V and 4 bases from J, with 8 bases between.

The CDR3 DNA is TGTGCCAGCAGTCCGCCGGGAGTTAATCCTACCTCCTACGAGCAGTACTTC. Translation gives CASSPPGVNPTSYEQYF. The chain joins TRBV28 to TRBJ2-7; maybe TRBD2 (6 bases). Trimming removed 5 bases from V and 0 bases from J, with 20 bases in between. Germline loops: CDR1 MDHEN, CDR2 SYDVKM. The CDR3 consists of 17 residues.

As to this clone: An end of the junction does not agree with germline; a read error may underlie this. CDR3 in DNA: TGTTCCAGCAGCACGGGACTTACCAACACAGATACGCAGTATTTT. Its protein product is CSSSTGLTNTDTQYF. This rearrangement joins TRBV7-9 to TRBJ2-3; D is perhaps TRBD2 (6 bases). There are 15 residues in the CDR3. Germline CDR1 is SEHNR and CDR2 is FQNEAQ (reference sequence).

In its sample, this clone was seen once. The V and J genes are TRBV27 and TRBJ2-7; 9 bases align to TRBD1. The ends lost 9 bases at V and 4 bases at J; junction bases unmatched: 13. CDR3 length: 15 residues. Germline CDR1 is MNHEY and CDR2 is SMNVEV (reference sequence). In DNA, the CDR3 is TGTGCCAGTAGCACGGTCGGGACAGGGAGTTACGAGCAGTACTTC. Its translation: CASSTVGTGSYEQYF.

V gene TRBV5-4 combines with J gene TRBJ2-3; 9 bases fit TRBD2. V lost 3 bases and J lost 2; bases outside the gene matches: 4. The CDR3 covers 15 residues. Germline V CDR1 and CDR2: SGHNT, YYREEE (reference sequence). The CDR3 here is CASSSTSGYTDTQYF. The CDR3 bases are TGTGCCAGCAGCTCAACTAGCGGGTACACAGATACGCAGTATTTT.

The chain couples TRBV5-1 to TRBJ2-2, with D perhaps matching TRBD2 (5 bases). This CDR3 region has 15 residues. Per germline, CDR1 SGHRS and CDR2 YFSETQ. Trimming pared 5 bases from V and 2 bases from J, leaving 13 bases between. The CDR3 DNA follows: TGCGCCAGCAGGGTGGCTAGCAGTAACACCGGGGAGCTGTTTTTT. Its translation: CASRVASSNTGELFF.

The V gene is TRBV7-2, the J gene TRBJ2-5; the match to TRBD2 covers 7 bases. V lost 0 bases to trimming and J lost 5 bases; unmatched junction nucleotides: 6. CDR1 SGHTA and CDR2 FQGNSA come from the germline V gene. The CDR3 sequence is 15 residues long. CDR3 sequence (DNA): TGTGCCAGCAGCTTAGCGGGAGGGCCTCGGGAGACCCAGTACTTC. Its translation: CASSLAGGPRETQYF.

V gene TRBV5-1 combines with J gene TRBJ1-4; 10 nucleotides match TRBD1. The CDR3 sequence is 14 residues long. J was trimmed by 7 bases and V by 4 bases; bases with no gene match: 4. CDR1 is SGHRS and CDR2 is YFSETQ in the germline V gene. The CDR3 region has the DNA TGCGCCAGCAGCCCGGGGACAGGGGCTGAAAAACTGTTTTTT. Translation: CASSPGTGAEKLFF. The entire variable domain, with the rest obtained from reference TRBV5-1 and TRBJ1-4, is as follows: KAGVTQTPRYLIKTRGQQVTLSCSPISGHRSVSWYQQTPGQGLQFLFEYFSETQRNKGNFPGRFSGRQFSNSRSEMNVSTLELGDSALYLCASSPGTGAEKLFFGSGTQLSVL.

This chain connects TRBV9 to TRBJ1-2; D gene unclear. V lost 0 bases and J 5 bases, leaving 11 bases between the germline ends. CDR3 length: 14 amino acids. Germline values: CDR1 SGDLS, CDR2 YYNGEE. The CDR3 here is CASSVARDQYGYTF. The CDR3 DNA sequence: TGTGCCAGCAGCGTAGCCCGGGATCAGTATGGCTACACCTTC. The full variable domain, its missing parts supplied by reference TRBV9 and TRBJ1-2, is DSGVTQTPKHLITATGQRVTLRCSPRSGDLSVYWYQQSLDQGLQFLIQYYNGEERAKGNILERFSAQQFPDLHSELNLSSLELGDSALYFCASSVARDQYGYTFGSGTRLTVV.

V gene TRBV5-1 combines with J gene TRBJ2-5; D unresolved. Per the germline V gene, CDR1 is SGHRS and CDR2 is YFSETQ. This CDR3 spans 13 amino acids. V gave up 0 bases and J gave up 3 bases, with 6 bases separating them. The DNA of the CDR3 is TGCGCCAGCAGCTTGGGTATCGAAGAGACCCAGTACTTC. Translated: CASSLGIEETQYF.

The chain employs TRBV5-4 and TRBJ2-5; TRBD2 agrees at 11 bases. The germline CDR1 and CDR2 sequences are SGHNT and YYREEE (reference sequence). The junction had 9 bases not matched to a gene; V was cut back by 3 bases and J by 5 bases. This CDR3 spans 16 amino acids. CDR3: CASSSGTSGLRETQYF. DNA of the CDR3: TGTGCCAGCAGCTCCGGGACTAGCGGCCTTCGGGAGACCCAGTACTTC.

The chain employs TRBV6-4 and TRBJ1-1; D is unclear. Germline-derived CDR1 and CDR2 are MRHNA and SNTAGT. V lost 0 bases to trimming and J lost 8 bases, with 19 bases between them. The CDR3 sequence is 16 residues long. DNA for the CDR3: TGTGCCAGCAGTGACTCGCCGTTAGCGGGCCAGCAAGAAGCTTTCTTT. Amino acids: CASSDSPLAGQQEAFF.

The chain recombines TRBV30 with TRBJ1-2; TRBD1 is a possible D gene (6 bases). Germline loops: CDR1 GTSNPN, CDR2 SVGIG (reference sequence). V was cut by 1 base and J by 0 bases, with 9 bases left in between. The CDR3 has 14 residues. The CDR3 sequence: CAWSAYRANYGYTF. The DNA for the CDR3 is TGTGCCTGGAGTGCCTACAGGGCTAACTATGGCTACACCTTC. The full variable domain, in which reference TRBV30 and TRBJ1-2 provide the parts outside the CDR3, is SQTIHQWPATLVQPVGSPLSLECTVEGTSNPNLYWYRQAAGRGLQLLFYSVGIGQISSEVPQNLSASRPQDRQFILSSKKLLLSDSGFYLCAWSAYRANYGYTFGSGTRLTVV.